This TCR beta chain was sequenced during a study of T cells after somatic rescue of genetic block. Method: immunoSEQ multiplex PCR; TCRdb's copy keeps in-frame clones and lacks some. The sample holds tens of thousands of clones, 80% to 90% seen once. CDR1 and CDR2 (germline): MDHEN, SYDVKM. The V end was cut by 5 bases, the J end by 5 bases, with 19 bases between. This CDR3 contains 15 residues. Sequencing was carried out using peripheral blood mononuclear cells (PBMCs). The clonotype was recovered from a woman aged 18 to 35. The chain uses TRBV28 and TRBJ2-7; D gene uncertain. CDR3 sequence: CASSLLEQRINEQYF. The CDR3 nucleotides read TGTGCCAGCAGTCTTTTGGAACAAAGAATCAACGAGCAGTACTTC.